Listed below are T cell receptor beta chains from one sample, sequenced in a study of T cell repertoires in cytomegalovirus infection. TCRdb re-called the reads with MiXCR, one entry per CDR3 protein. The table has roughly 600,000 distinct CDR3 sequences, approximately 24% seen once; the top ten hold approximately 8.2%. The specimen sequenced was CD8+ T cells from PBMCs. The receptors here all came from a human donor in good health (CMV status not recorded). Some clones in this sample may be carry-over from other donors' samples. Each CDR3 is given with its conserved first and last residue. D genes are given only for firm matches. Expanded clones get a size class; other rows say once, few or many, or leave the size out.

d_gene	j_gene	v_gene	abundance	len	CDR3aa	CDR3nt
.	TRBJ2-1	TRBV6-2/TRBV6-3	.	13	CAPRGGPPNEQFF	TGTGCCCCCAGGGGAGGTCCTCCCAATGAGCAGTTCTTC
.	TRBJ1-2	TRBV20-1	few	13	CSAGEGQGYGYTF	TGCAGTGCTGGGGAGGGGCAGGGCTATGGCTACACCTTC
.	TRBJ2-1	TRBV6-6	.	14	CASSPPTEINEQFF	TGTGCCAGCAGTCCCCCCACGGAAATTAATGAGCAGTTCTTC
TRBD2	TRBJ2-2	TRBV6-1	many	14	CASTGGASTGELFF	TGTGCCAGCACCGGGGGGGCCAGCACCGGGGAGCTGTTTTTT
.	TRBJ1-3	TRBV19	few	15	CASSLRQPPGNTIYF	TGTGCCAGTAGTCTAAGACAGCCACCTGGAAACACCATATATTTT
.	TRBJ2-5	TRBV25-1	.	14	CASSEYRKEETQYF	TGTGCCAGCAGTGAATATCGGAAAGAAGAGACCCAGTACTTC
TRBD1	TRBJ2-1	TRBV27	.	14	CASTGQGNYNEQFF	TGTGCCAGCACCGGACAGGGGAACTACAATGAGCAGTTCTTC
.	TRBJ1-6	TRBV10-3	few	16	CAISEGEGVRNSPLHF	TGTGCCATCAGTGAAGGAGAAGGGGTAAGAAATTCACCCCTCCACTTT
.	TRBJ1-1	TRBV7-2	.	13	CASSPPLVAEAFF	TGTGCCAGCAGCCCCCCCTTAGTGGCTGAAGCTTTCTTT
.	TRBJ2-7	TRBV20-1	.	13	CSARPRGAHEQYF	TGCAGTGCTAGACCGAGGGGGGCCCACGAGCAGTACTTC
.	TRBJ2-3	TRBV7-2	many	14	CASSLNRGADTQYF	TGTGCCAGCAGCTTAAACCGGGGAGCAGATACGCAGTATTTT
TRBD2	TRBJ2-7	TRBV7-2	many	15	CASSRGGTISYEQYF	TGTGCCAGCAGCCGAGGAGGGACTATTTCCTACGAGCAGTACTTC
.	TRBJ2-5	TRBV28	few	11	CASRKLETQYF	TGTGCCAGCAGAAAATTGGAGACCCAGTACTTC
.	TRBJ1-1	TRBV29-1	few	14	CSVEDLDSGTEAFF	TGCAGCGTTGAAGATCTCGATTCAGGCACTGAAGCTTTCTTT
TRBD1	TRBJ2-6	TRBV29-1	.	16	CSVSMTGGSGANVLTF	TGCAGCGTCTCTATGACAGGGGGCTCTGGGGCCAACGTCCTGACTTTC
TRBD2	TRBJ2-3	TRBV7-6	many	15	CASSLGGGGSYTQYF	TGTGCCAGCAGCTTAGGTGGGGGGGGGTCCTATACGCAGTATTTT
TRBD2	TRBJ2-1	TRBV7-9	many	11	CASSWTSGEFF	TGTGCCAGCAGCTGGACTAGCGGGGAGTTCTTC
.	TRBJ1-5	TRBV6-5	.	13	CASSYSSRQPQHF	TGTGCCAGCAGTTACTCGTCAAGGCAGCCCCAGCATTTT
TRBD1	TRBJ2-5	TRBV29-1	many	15	CSVEGRTGGRETQYF	TGCAGCGTTGAAGGTCGGACAGGGGGCAGGGAGACCCAGTACTTC
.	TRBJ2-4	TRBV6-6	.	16	CASSIDRGEAKNIQYF	TGTGCCAGCTCCATCGACCGAGGGGAGGCCAAAAACATTCAGTACTTC
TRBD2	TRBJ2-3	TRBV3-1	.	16	CASSLFTSGGTDTQYF	TGTGCCAGCAGCCTTTTCACTAGCGGGGGGACAGATACGCAGTATTTT
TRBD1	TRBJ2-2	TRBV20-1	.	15	CSVPGQGENTGELFF	TGCAGTGTACCAGGACAGGGGGAAAACACCGGGGAGCTGTTTTTT
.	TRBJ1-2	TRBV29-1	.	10	CSAADYGYTF	TGCAGCGCCGCTGACTATGGCTACACCTTC
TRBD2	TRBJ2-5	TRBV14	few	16	CASSQELAGGQETQYF	TGTGCCAGCAGCCAAGAACTAGCGGGGGGCCAAGAGACCCAGTACTTC
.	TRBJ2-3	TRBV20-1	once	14	CSALNPESADTQYF	TGCAGTGCCCTTAATCCTGAGAGCGCAGATACGCAGTATTTT
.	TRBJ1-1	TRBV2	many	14	CASSAGDRFTEAFF	TGTGCCAGCAGTGCCGGGGACCGATTCACTGAAGCTTTCTTT
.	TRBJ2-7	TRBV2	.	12	CASSEPTHEQYF	TGTGCCAGCAGTGAACCTACCCACGAGCAGTACTTC
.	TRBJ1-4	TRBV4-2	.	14	CASSQETPDEKLFF	TGTGCCAGCAGCCAAGAAACCCCCGATGAAAAACTGTTTTTT
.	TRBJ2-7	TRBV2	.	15	CASSPPTGRGYEQYF	TGTGCCAGCAGTCCCCCCACGGGCAGGGGCTACGAGCAGTACTTC
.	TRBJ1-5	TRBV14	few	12	CASSQVKQPQHF	TGTGCCAGCAGCCAAGTGAAGCAGCCCCAGCATTTT
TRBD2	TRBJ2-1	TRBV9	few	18	CASSVGTSGGARDNEQFF	TGTGCCAGCAGCGTAGGGACTAGCGGGGGGGCCCGGGACAATGAGCAGTTCTTC
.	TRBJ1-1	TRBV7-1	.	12	CASSPMAPEAFF	TGTGCCAGCAGTCCCATGGCGCCTGAAGCTTTCTTT
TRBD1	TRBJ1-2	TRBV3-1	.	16	CASSHEWGQGNYGYTF	TGTGCCAGCAGCCACGAATGGGGACAGGGAAACTATGGCTACACCTTC
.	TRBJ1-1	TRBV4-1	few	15	CASSQEYPGETEAFF	TGCGCCAGCAGCCAAGAGTACCCTGGGGAAACTGAAGCTTTCTTT
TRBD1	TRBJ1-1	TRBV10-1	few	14	CASSQGALDTEAFF	TGCGCCAGCAGCCAGGGGGCTTTAGACACTGAAGCTTTCTTT
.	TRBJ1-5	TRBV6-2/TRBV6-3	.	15	CASNEVRNLNQPQHF	TGTGCCAGCAACGAGGTCCGGAACCTCAATCAGCCCCAGCATTTT